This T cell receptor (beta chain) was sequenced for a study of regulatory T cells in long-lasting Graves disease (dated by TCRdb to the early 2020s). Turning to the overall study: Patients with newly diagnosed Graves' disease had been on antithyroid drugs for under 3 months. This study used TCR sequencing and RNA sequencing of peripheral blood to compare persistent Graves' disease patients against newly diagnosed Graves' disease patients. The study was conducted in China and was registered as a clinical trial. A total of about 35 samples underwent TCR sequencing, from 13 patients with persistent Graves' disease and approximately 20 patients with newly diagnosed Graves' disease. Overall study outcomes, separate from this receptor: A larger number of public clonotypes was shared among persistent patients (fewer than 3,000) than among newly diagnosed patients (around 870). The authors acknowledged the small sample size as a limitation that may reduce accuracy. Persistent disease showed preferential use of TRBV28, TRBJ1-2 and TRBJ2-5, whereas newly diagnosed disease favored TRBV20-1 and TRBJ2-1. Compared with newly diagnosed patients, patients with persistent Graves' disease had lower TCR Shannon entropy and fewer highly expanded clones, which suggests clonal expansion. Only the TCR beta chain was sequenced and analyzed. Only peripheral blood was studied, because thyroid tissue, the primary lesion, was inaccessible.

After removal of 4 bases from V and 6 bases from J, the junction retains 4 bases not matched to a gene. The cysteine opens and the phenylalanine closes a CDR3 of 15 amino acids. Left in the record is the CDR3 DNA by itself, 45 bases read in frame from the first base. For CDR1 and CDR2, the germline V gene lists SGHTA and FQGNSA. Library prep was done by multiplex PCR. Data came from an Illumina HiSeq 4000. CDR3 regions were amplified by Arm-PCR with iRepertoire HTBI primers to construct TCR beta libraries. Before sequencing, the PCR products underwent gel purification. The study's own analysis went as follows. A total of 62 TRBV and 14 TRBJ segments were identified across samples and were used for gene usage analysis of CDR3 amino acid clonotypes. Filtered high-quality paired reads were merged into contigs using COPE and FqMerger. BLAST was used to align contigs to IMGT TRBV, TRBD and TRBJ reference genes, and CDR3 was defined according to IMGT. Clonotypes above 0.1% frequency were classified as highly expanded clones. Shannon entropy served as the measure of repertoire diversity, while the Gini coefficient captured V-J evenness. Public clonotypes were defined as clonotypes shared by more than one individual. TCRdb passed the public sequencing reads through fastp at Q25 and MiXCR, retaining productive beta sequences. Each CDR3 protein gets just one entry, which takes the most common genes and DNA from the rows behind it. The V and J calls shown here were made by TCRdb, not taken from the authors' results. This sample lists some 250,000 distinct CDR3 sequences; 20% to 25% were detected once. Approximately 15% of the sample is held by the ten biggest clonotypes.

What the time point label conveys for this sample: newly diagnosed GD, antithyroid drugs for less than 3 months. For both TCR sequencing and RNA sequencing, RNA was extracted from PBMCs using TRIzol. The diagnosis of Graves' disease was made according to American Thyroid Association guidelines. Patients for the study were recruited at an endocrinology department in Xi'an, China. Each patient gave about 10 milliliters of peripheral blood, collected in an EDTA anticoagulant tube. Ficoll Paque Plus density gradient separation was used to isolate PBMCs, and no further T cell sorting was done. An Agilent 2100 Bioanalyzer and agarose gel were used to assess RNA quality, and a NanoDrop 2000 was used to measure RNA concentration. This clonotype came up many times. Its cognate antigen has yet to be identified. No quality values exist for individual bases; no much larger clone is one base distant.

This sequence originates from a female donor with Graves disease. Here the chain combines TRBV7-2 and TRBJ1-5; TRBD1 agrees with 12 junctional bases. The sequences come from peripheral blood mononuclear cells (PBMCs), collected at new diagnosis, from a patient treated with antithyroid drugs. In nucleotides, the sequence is TGTGCCAGCAGCTCCGGGACAGGGGGCTTTCAGCCCCAGCATTTT. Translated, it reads CASSSGTGGFQPQHF.